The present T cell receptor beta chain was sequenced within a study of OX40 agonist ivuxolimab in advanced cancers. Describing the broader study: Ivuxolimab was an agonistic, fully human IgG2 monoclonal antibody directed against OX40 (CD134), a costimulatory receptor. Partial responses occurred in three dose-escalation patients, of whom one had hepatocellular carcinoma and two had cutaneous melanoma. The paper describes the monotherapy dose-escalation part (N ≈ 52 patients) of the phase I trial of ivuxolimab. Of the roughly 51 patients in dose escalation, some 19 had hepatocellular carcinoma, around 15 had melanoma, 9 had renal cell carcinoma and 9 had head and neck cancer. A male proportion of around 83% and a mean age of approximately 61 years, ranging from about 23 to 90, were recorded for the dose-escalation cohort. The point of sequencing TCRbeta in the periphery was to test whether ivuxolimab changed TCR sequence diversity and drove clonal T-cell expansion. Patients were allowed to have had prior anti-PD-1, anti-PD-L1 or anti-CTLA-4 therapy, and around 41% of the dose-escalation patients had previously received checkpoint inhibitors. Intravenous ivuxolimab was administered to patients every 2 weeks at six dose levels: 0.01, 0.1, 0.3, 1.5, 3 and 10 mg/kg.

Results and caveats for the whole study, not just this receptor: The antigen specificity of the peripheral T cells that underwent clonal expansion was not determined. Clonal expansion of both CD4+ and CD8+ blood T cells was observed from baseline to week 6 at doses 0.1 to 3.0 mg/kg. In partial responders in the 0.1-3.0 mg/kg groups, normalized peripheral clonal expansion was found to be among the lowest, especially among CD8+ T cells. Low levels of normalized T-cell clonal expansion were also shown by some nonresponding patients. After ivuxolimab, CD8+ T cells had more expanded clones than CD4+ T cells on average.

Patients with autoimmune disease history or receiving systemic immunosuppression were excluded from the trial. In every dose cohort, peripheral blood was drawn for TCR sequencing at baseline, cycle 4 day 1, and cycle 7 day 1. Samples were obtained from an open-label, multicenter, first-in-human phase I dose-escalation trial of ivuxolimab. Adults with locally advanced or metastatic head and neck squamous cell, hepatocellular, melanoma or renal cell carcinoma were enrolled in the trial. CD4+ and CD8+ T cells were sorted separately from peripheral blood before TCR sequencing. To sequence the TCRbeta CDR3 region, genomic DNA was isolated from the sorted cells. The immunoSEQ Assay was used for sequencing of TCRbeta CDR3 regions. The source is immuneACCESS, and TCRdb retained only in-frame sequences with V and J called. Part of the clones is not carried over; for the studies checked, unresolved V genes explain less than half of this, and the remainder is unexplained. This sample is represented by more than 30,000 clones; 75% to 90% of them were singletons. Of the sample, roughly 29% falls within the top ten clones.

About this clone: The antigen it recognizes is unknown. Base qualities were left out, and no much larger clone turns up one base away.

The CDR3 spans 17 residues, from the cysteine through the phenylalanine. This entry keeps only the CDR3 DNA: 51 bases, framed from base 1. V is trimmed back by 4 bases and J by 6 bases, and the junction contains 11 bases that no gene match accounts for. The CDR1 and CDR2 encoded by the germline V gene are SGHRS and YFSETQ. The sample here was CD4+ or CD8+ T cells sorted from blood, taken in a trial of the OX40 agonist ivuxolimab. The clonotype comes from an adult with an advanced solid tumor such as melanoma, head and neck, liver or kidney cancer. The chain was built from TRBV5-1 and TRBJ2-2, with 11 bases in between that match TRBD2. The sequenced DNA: TGCGCCAGCAGCCCCTCTCTTAGCGGGAGGGAGGCCGGGGAGCTGTTTTTT. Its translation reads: CASSPSLSGREAGELFF.